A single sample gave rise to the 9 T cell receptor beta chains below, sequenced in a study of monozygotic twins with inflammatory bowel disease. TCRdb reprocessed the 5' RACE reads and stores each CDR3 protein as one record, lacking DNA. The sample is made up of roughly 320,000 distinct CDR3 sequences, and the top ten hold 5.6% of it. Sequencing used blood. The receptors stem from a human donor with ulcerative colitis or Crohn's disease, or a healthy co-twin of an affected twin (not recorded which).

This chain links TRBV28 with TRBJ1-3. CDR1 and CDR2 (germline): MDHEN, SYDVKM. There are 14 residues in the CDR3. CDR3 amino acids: CASKGQSSGNTIYF. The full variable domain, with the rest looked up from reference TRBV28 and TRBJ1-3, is DVKVTQSSRYLVKRTGEKVFLECVQDMDHENMFWYRQDPGLGLRLIYFSYDVKMKEKGDIPEGYSVSREKKERFSLILESASTNQTSMYLCASKGQSSGNTIYFGEGSWLTVV.

CDR3 sequence: CASSLGQGVVQPQHF. The V gene is TRBV7-2, the J gene TRBJ1-5; as DNA is missing, the TRBD1 call by TCRdb cannot be tested. From germline, CDR1 is SGHTA and CDR2 FQGNSA. The CDR3 spans 15 residues.

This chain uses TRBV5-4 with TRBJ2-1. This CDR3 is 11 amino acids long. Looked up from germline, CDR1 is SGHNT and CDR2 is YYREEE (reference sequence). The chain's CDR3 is CASSSDPEQFF.

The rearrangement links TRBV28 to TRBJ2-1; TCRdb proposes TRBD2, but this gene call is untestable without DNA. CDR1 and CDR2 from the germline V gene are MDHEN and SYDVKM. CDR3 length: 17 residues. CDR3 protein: CASSPRPGTSGSDEQFF.

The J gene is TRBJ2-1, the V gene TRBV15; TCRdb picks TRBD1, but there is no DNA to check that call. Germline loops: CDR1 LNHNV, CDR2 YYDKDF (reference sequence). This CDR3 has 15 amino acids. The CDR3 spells CATSRDRWAANEQFF.

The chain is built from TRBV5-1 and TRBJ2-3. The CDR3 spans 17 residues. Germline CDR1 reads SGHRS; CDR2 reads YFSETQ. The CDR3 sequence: CASTELVSGTGTDTQYF.

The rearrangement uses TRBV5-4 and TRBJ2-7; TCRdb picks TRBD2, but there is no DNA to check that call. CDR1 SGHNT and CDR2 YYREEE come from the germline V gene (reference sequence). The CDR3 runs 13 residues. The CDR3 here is CASSLGEGGEQYF. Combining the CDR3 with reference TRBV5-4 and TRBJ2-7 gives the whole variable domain ETGVTQSPTHLIKTRGQQVTLRCSSQSGHNTVSWYQQALGQGPQFIFQYYREEENGRGNFPPRFSGLQFPNYSSELNVNALELDDSALYLCASSLGEGGEQYFGPGTRLTVT.

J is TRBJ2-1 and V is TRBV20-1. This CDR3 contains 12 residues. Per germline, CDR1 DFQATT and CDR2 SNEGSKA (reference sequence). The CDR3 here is CSALANYNEQFF.

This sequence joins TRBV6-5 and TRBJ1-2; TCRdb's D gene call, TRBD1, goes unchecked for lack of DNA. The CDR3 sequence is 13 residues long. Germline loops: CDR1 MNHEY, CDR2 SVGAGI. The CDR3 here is CASRKTGGYGYTF.